Listed below are T cell receptor beta chains from one sample, sequenced in a study of blood T cell dynamics during melanoma immunotherapy. Profiling relied on immunoSEQ multiplex PCR, and the TCRdb table lists in-frame clones only, not all of them. In the table there are roughly 22,000 clones, roughly nine tenths of which are singletons. This material consisted of blood, taken from a patient treated with checkpoint blockade. These receptors all come from a human donor with melanoma. Each CDR3 is given with its conserved first and last residue. The D gene is left open where the match is weak. Rows give clone size only sometimes, using once, few, many, or a class for an expanded clone.

V	J	size	D	CDR3	DNA
TRBV2	TRBJ2-3	NA	NA	CASQGGGGNTDTQYF	TGTGCCAGCCAAGGGGGGGGCGGTAACACAGATACGCAGTATTTT
TRBV29-1	TRBJ1-5	NA	NA	CSVVMNSNQPQHF	TGCAGCGTTGTGATGAATAGCAATCAGCCCCAGCATTTT
TRBV14	TRBJ2-2	few	TRBD1	CASSPEAGTGSTGELFF	TGTGCCAGCAGCCCCGAAGCCGGGACAGGGAGCACCGGGGAGCTGTTTTTT
TRBV5-1	TRBJ2-7	few	NA	CASSLGFHEQYF	TGCGCCAGCAGCTTGGGCTTCCACGAGCAGTACTTC
TRBV11-2	TRBJ1-6	few	NA	CASSIIPAGPNNSPLHF	TGTGCCAGCAGCATCATCCCCGCGGGACCAAATAATTCACCCCTCCACTTT
TRBV4-1	TRBJ1-5	NA	NA	CASSQTGGYSNQPQHF	TGCGCCAGCAGCCAAACCGGAGGTTATAGCAATCAGCCCCAGCATTTT
TRBV7-2	TRBJ2-4	NA	TRBD1	CASSPRQGNIQYF	TGTGCCAGCAGCCCCAGACAGGGCAACATTCAGTACTTC
TRBV10-1	TRBJ2-7	NA	NA	CASSESTRTPMYF	TGCGCCAGCAGTGAGTCTACCCGGACCCCTATGTACTTC
TRBV5-4	TRBJ2-7	NA	TRBD2	CASSSPTGTSGSNSYEQYF	TGTGCCAGCAGCTCACCCACCGGGACTAGCGGGAGTAACTCCTACGAGCAGTACTTC
TRBV10-3	TRBJ2-1	once	NA	CAIGQAIMGYNEQFF	TGTGCCATCGGCCAGGCGATTATGGGGTACAATGAGCAGTTCTTC
TRBV4-2	TRBJ2-2	NA	NA	CASSQDLSTGELFF	TGTGCCAGCAGCCAAGATTTGAGCACCGGGGAGCTGTTTTTT
TRBV6-5	TRBJ2-6	once	NA	CASSLFPGANVLTF	TGTGCCAGCAGTCTCTTCCCTGGGGCCAACGTCCTGACTTTC
TRBV14	TRBJ2-6	NA	NA	CASSPSWGVSSGANVLTF	TGTGCCAGCAGCCCGTCGTGGGGGGTCTCTTCGGGGGCCAACGTCCTGACTTTC
TRBV19	TRBJ1-1	few	TRBD1	CASSADRGGTEAFF	TGTGCCAGTAGTGCGGACAGGGGCGGGACTGAAGCTTTCTTT
TRBV11-3	TRBJ2-1	NA	TRBD1	CASSRDRDGYNEQFF	TGTGCCAGCAGCCGAGACAGGGACGGGTACAATGAGCAGTTCTTC
TRBV10-1	TRBJ2-5	NA	TRBD1	CASSNRGPSRTQYF	TGCGCCAGCAGTAACAGGGGGCCATCGCGGACCCAGTACTTC
TRBV11-2	TRBJ1-3	NA	NA	CASSSLDSPSSGNTIYF	TGTGCCAGCAGCTCGCTTGACAGCCCGAGCTCTGGAAACACCATATATTTT
TRBV5-5	TRBJ2-7	NA	NA	CASSPGPGYEQYF	TGTGCCAGCAGCCCCGGACCCGGCTACGAGCAGTACTTC
TRBV2	TRBJ1-2	NA	TRBD1	CASSPGTGIGYTF	TGTGCCAGCAGTCCAGGGACAGGGATCGGCTACACCTTC
TRBV19	TRBJ2-3	NA	NA	CASSLIFRDTQYF	TGTGCCAGTAGCCTCATCTTTCGAGATACGCAGTATTTT
TRBV2	TRBJ2-7	NA	NA	CASSSTSTSYEQYF	TGTGCCAGCTCATCTACTAGCACCTCCTACGAGCAGTACTTC
TRBV28	TRBJ2-7	NA	TRBD1	CASSRQGAGEQYF	TGTGCCAGCAGCCGACAGGGGGCAGGGGAGCAGTACTTC
TRBV19	TRBJ2-7	NA	TRBD2	CASSIDLASGLYEQYF	TGTGCCAGTAGTATAGATCTGGCTAGCGGGCTCTACGAGCAGTACTTC
TRBV28	TRBJ1-6	NA	TRBD1	CASSSTGGANSPLHF	TGTGCCAGCAGTTCGACAGGGGGCGCGAATTCACCCCTCCACTTT
TRBV6-4	TRBJ2-4	NA	TRBD1	CASSDGQGGNIQYF	TGTGCCAGCAGTGACGGACAGGGCGGGAACATTCAGTACTTC